This TCR beta chain was sequenced for a study of PD-1 blockade in classical Hodgkin lymphoma. About the study: Patients were treated with nivolumab at 3 mg/kg, and this was given intravenously every 2 weeks. Study findings and constraints: Complete responders had baseline diversity similar to newly diagnosed patients.

The germline V and J ends were trimmed by 1 base and 4 bases, with 13 bases remaining between them. CDR1 KGHSH and CDR2 LQKENI come from the germline V gene. The CDR3 consists of 16 residues. Exposure to brentuximab vedotin varied, and each patient had relapsed following autologous stem cell transplantation. This clone came up a few times. Its antigen is as yet unknown. Assay: immunoSEQ multiplex PCR; the TCRdb copy retains only in-frame clones and omits some. The sample lists some 38,000 clones, over 65% occurring once. The sequenced sample was peripheral blood mononuclear cells (PBMCs), obtained before the second cycle of nivolumab. The clonotype comes from a human donor with classical Hodgkin lymphoma. The chain uses TRBV18 and TRBJ2-2; either TRBD1 or TRBD2 may fit D (6 bases each). CDR3 region: CASSPREGGFTGELFF. CDR3 bases: TGTGCCAGCTCACCACGTGAGGGGGGCTTCACCGGGGAGCTGTTTTTT.